This T cell receptor (beta chain) appears in the sequencing data of a study of blood T cells in healthy people across ages. Germline lookup yields CDR1 LNHNV and CDR2 YYDKDF (reference sequence). This CDR3 region has 16 residues. J gave up 8 bases and V 0 bases, and 12 bases lay outside the gene matches. With a J-beta primer mix and a sample-barcoded 5' primer, a second PCR ran 7 to 11 cycles. TCRdb passed the 5' RACE reads through MiXCR, listing each CDR3 protein once. The sample has about 1.7 million distinct CDR3 sequences, approximately 28% seen once; the top ten hold approximately 7.7%. Every participating donor contributed roughly 10 milliliters of peripheral blood through a draw.

Sequenced: blood. This clonotype was obtained from a woman aged 25 to 45 in good health. V and J are TRBV15 and TRBJ1-2; TRBD1 aligns across 7 bases. CDR3 sequence: CATSRDKGADLRGYTF. CDR3 nucleotides: TGTGCCACCAGCAGAGATAAGGGGGCAGACCTCCGGGGCTACACCTTC.